These T cell receptor beta chains were read from a single sample in a study of T-cell reconstitution after alpha-beta-depleted transplantation in children. MiXCR was run by TCRdb on the PCR reads, yielding one entry per CDR3 protein. The repertoire holds a few hundred thousand distinct CDR3 sequences, with roughly 25% as singletons. Source: PBMCs, mostly from graft donor cells, taken 360 days after TCRalphabeta/CD19-depleted stem cell transplant. The receptors were sampled from a female patient aged 2-9 years who had a stem cell transplant for congenital amegakaryocytic thrombocytopenia, so the T cells may come from the graft donor. The CDR3 runs from the conserved cysteine through the conserved F or W. The D gene is left open where the match is weak. Some rows have no size entry. The others give once, few or many, or a class for an expanded clone.

D	J	V	size	CDR3	DNA
-	TRBJ2-3	TRBV12-3/TRBV12-4	-	CASTDSTDTQYF	TGTGCCAGCACGGACAGCACAGATACGCAGTATTTT
-	TRBJ1-1	TRBV29-1	few	CSVDPWVNTEAFF	TGCAGCGTCGATCCCTGGGTGAACACTGAAGCTTTCTTT
-	TRBJ2-2	TRBV7-6	few	CASSSQTGKNTGELFF	TGTGCCAGCAGCTCTCAGACAGGAAAGAACACCGGGGAGCTGTTTTTT
-	TRBJ2-2	TRBV15	-	CATSRDRGKNTGELFF	TGTGCCACCAGCAGAGATCGAGGCAAGAACACCGGGGAGCTGTTTTTT
-	TRBJ1-5	TRBV12-3/TRBV12-4	many	CASSLEGGNQPQHF	TGTGCCAGCAGTTTGGAGGGGGGCAATCAGCCCCAGCATTTT
-	TRBJ2-3	TRBV3-1	-	CASRGLPHPDTQYF	TGTGCGAGCAGGGGACTGCCGCATCCAGATACGCAGTATTTT
-	TRBJ2-2	TRBV20-1	-	CSARNSGSANTGELFF	TGCAGTGCTAGAAACTCGGGCAGCGCGAACACCGGGGAGCTGTTTTTT
TRBD2	TRBJ2-1	TRBV29-1	-	CSVESGRLYNEQFF	TGCAGCGTCGAGAGCGGGAGGCTCTACAATGAGCAGTTCTTC
-	TRBJ2-7	TRBV19	-	CASSPMSGGTSYEQYF	TGTGCCAGTAGCCCCATGTCCGGAGGAACGTCCTACGAGCAGTACTTC
-	TRBJ2-3	TRBV6-5	-	CASSYTVVGQASTDTQYF	TGTGCCAGCAGTTATACGGTTGTTGGGCAGGCTAGCACAGATACGCAGTATTTT
TRBD1	TRBJ2-5	TRBV7-2	few	CASSPGTGVETQYF	TGTGCCAGCAGCCCAGGGACAGGTGTTGAGACCCAGTACTTC
TRBD2	TRBJ2-1	TRBV29-1	many	CSVGTSGIGEQFF	TGCAGCGTGGGGACTAGCGGGATTGGTGAGCAGTTCTTC
-	TRBJ2-3	TRBV20-1	few	CSASYFGSGDPSSTDTQYF	TGCAGTGCTAGTTACTTCGGATCGGGAGACCCCTCTAGCACAGATACGCAGTATTTT
TRBD1	TRBJ2-7	TRBV5-5	-	CASSGDRDINEQYF	TGTGCCAGCAGCGGGGACAGGGATATCAACGAGCAGTACTTC
-	TRBJ1-1	TRBV28	-	CASSPPEGGRTEAFF	TGTGCCAGCAGTCCCCCCGAGGGGGGGAGGACTGAAGCTTTCTTT
-	TRBJ2-5	TRBV2	few	CASGIGETQYF	TGTGCCAGCGGGATCGGAGAGACCCAGTACTTC